These 5 T cell receptor beta chains originate from one sample sequenced in a study of T cells in Graves' hyperthyroidism and ophthalmopathy (dated by TCRdb to between 2019 and 2020). Library preparation used multiplex PCR. Instrument used: Illumina HiSeq 2000. TCR beta CDR3 regions were amplified from RNA transcripts. The TCR CDR3 was subjected to a first round of RT-PCR using the HTBI primer set and the Qiagen OneStep RT-PCR kit. TCRdb cleaned the public reads at Q25 with fastp, built clones with MiXCR and kept in-frame beta chains. A single entry per CDR3 protein holds the most common genes and DNA from its merged rows. For this sample there are some 400,000 distinct CDR3 sequences; roughly 14% appear just once. The ten largest clones capture roughly 9.6% of the sample. Sequencing input: blood. These receptors all come from a woman aged 55-69 years with Graves' hyperthyroidism.

This clonotype was counted a few times. The CDR3 coding sequence is TGTGCCAGCAGCTTCTGGACAGGGGCTACCGGGGAGCTGTTTTTT. Residues: CASSFWTGATGELFF. The chain uses TRBV7-9 and TRBJ2-2; 9 positions match TRBD1. The CDR3 extends over 15 amino acids. Germline V CDR1 and CDR2: SEHNR, FQNEAQ (reference sequence). V lost 3 bases to trimming and J lost 5 bases; unmatched junction nucleotides: 4.

The chain carries TRBV20-1 and TRBJ1-2; possible D gene TRBD1, 5 bases. Per the germline V gene, CDR1 is DFQATT and CDR2 is SNEGSKA (reference sequence). This CDR3 is 14 amino acids long. Trimming took 1 base from V and 2 from J, leaving 11 bases between them. The CDR3 reads CSARVWGGNYGYTF. Here the CDR3 DNA reads TGCAGTGCTAGAGTATGGGGCGGGAACTATGGCTACACCTTC.

This clonotype was counted many times. This CDR3 is CATSPGVAQPQHF. The CDR3 coding sequence is TGTGCCACCAGTCCAGGGGTAGCTCAGCCCCAGCATTTT. V is TRBV24-1 and J is TRBJ1-5; TRBD1 is a possible D gene (6 bases). The germline gives CDR1 KGHDR, CDR2 SFDVKD. V was clipped by 6 bases and J by 6 bases, with 11 bases between them. The CDR3 covers 13 residues.

This clonotype has ten or more counts. The V gene is TRBV15, the J gene TRBJ1-2, with D possibly matching TRBD1 (6 bases). Trimming shortened V by 2 bases and J by 4 bases, and 11 bases separated the two germline ends. The germline V gene has CDR1 LNHNV and CDR2 YYDKDF (reference sequence). The CDR3 sequence is 14 residues long. CDR3 DNA sequence: TGTGCCACCAGCAGATTTACAGGGACCTATGGCTACACCTTC. Its translation: CATSRFTGTYGYTF.

The chain has TRBV3-1 and TRBJ2-3; D possibly corresponds to TRBD1 (6 bases). V gave up 1 base and J gave up 1 base, with 18 bases separating them. The germline V gene has CDR1 LGHDT and CDR2 YNNKEL (reference sequence). CDR3 length equals 18 residues. The CDR3 sequence is CASSQGRGWGPGTDTQYF. For the CDR3, the DNA is TGTGCCAGCAGCCAAGGACGTGGATGGGGGCCGGGCACAGATACGCAGTATTTT.